This T cell receptor (beta chain) was captured by sequencing in a study of blood T cell repertoires in COVID-19. Whole-study context: The United States, Italy and Spain provided the acute and convalescent COVID-19 samples. T cells, B-cell-depleted T cells, or PBMCs provided the cDNA or gDNA that served as material.

Enrolment of Seattle patients took place during active infection, and they were followed longitudinally. The CDR3 has 16 amino acids. Germline V gene sequence: CDR1 KGHDR, CDR2 SFDVKD. The V gene end was trimmed by 7 bases and the J gene end by 0 bases; junction bases not matched to a gene: 8. Original data processing: Amplification with reference gene primers provided the estimates of nucleated cell counts. The data were produced by immunoSEQ multiplex PCR, yet TCRdb's version contains in-frame clones alone and is incomplete. V and J calls and clone size follow that table, whereas D and trimming were derived from the DNA. The sample lists more than 350,000 clones; 70% to 90% were seen once.

Sequenced input: peripheral blood. The rearrangement uses TRBV24-1 and TRBJ2-1; 7 bases are shared with TRBD1. The clonotype comes from a woman aged 25 to 45 with COVID-19, enrolled during active disease. DNA of the CDR3: TGTGCCACCAGCCCCCGGGCAGGGGGCTCCTACAATGAGCAGTTCTTC. This encodes CATSPRAGGSYNEQFF.